This T cell receptor beta chain came from a study of T-cell reconstitution after alpha-beta-depleted transplantation in children. Preparing the TCRbeta library involved the use of unique molecular identifiers. One entry per CDR3 protein, called by TCRdb with MiXCR from the PCR reads. The table lists about 580,000 distinct CDR3 sequences, 20% to 25% of them singletons. The CDR3 sequence is 16 residues long. Trimming pared 1 base from V and 1 base from J, leaving 13 bases between. Germline lookup yields CDR1 SGHTA and CDR2 FQGTGA. Study findings and constraints: It was reported that alpha-beta T cells came from several hundred expanded graft clones (about two months after transplant).

This clonotype was detected a few times. The antigen is unknown. The chain recombines TRBV7-3 with TRBJ1-1; D is perhaps TRBD1 (5 bases). Here the sequenced sample was PBMCs, mostly from graft donor cells, taken 360 days after TCRalphabeta/CD19-depleted stem cell transplant. The clonotype originates from a boy under three years old who had a stem cell transplant for acute myeloid leukemia, so the T cells may come from the graft donor. The CDR3 region is CASSLMGPGRNTEAFF. DNA of the CDR3: TGTGCCAGCAGCTTAATGGGACCTGGGCGGAACACTGAAGCTTTCTTT.